This T cell receptor (beta chain) comes out of a study of T-cell memory formation after mild COVID-19. Study as a whole: Among the donors, TCR clusters were largely specific to each donor. Overall study findings and caveats: The study found contracting CD4+ clones mainly in CM and EM and contracting CD8+ clones in EMRA. CD4+ bias marked clones expanding day 15 to 37, unlike balanced contracting clones. Some responding clones appeared in pre-infection memory, suggesting cross-reactive memory joined.

TCRdb re-called the 5' RACE reads with MiXCR, one entry per CDR3 protein. This sample has about 440,000 distinct CDR3 sequences, with around 20% found just once. From germline, CDR1 is SQVTM and CDR2 ANQGSEA. V was pared by 0 bases and J by 2 bases, with 7 bases between. The CDR3 extends over 13 amino acids. For this clonotype: Its target is unknown.

The clonotype was recovered from an adult woman who had mild COVID-19 (a few samples of this study predate the infection). Cell type and time point are not known. The rearrangement joins TRBV29-1 to TRBJ1-2; no clear D gene. Sequenced material: PBMCs or a T cell subset sorted from them (not recorded which). The CDR3 here is CSVEDAQNYGYTF. The DNA of the CDR3 is TGCAGCGTTGAAGATGCACAGAACTATGGCTACACCTTC. The complete variable domain, with remaining parts taken from reference TRBV29-1 and TRBJ1-2, reads SAVISQKPSRDICQRGTSLTIQCQVDSQVTMMFWYRQQPGQSLTLIATANQGSEATYESGFVIDKFPISRPNLTFSTLTVSNMSPEDSSIYLCSVEDAQNYGYTFGSGTRLTVV.